This T cell receptor (beta chain) was recovered during a study of control samples from healthy donors and cancer patients. Sequencing was performed with immunoSEQ multiplex PCR; in TCRdb, only in-frame clones are kept and a portion is missing. The repertoire holds about 150,000 clones, with more than 85% as singletons. Germline V gene lookup returns CDR1 SGHDT and CDR2 YYEEEE. The CDR3 is 13 amino acids. The V and J ends lost 0 bases and 5 bases respectively, with 9 bases between them. Sequencing input: blood. The chain has TRBV5-6 and TRBJ2-7; tentative D call: TRBD2 (5 bases). This receptor was obtained from a man aged 18-30 years in good health. The CDR3 protein is CASSLGTRDEQYF. DNA for the CDR3: TGTGCCAGCAGCTTGGGGACTCGGGACGAGCAGTACTTC.